Following are 30 T cell receptor beta chains from one sample sequenced in a study of blood T cell repertoires in COVID-19. Using immunoSEQ multiplex PCR, the repertoire was profiled, and TCRdb retains in-frame clones only, with some absent. Altogether 150,000 to 200,000 clones are present, roughly four fifths being singletons, with the ten largest covering approximately 6.1%. Sequenced input: peripheral blood. These TCRs come from a woman aged 40 to 55 with acute or convalescent COVID-19.

This clone was seen a few times. The chain combines TRBV10-3 with TRBJ1-2, with unresolved D. The CDR3 covers 11 residues. Trimming left V 8 bases short and J 5 bases short, with 9 bases between. From germline, CDR1 is ENHRY and CDR2 SYGVKD. The CDR3 sequence: CAIGTEYGYTF. The CDR3 bases are TGTGCCATCGGTACCGAGTATGGCTACACCTTC.

The chain joins TRBV6-1 to TRBJ1-5; D call uncertain. Germline CDR1 reads MNHNS; CDR2 reads SASEGT. This CDR3 has 13 amino acids. V lost 2 bases to trimming and J lost 6 bases, with 8 bases between them. The CDR3 DNA follows: TGTGCCAGCAGTGAACGGGATGGTCAGCCCCAGCATTTT. Translated, it gives CASSERDGQPQHF.

In nucleotides, the CDR3 is TGCGCCAGCAGCTTACAGAGGAACACTGAAGCTTTCTTT. Encoded protein: CASSLQRNTEAFF. V and J are TRBV5-1 and TRBJ1-1; D gene uncertain. Trimming removed 2 bases from V and 1 base from J, with 6 bases in between. Germline V gives CDR1 SGHRS, CDR2 YFSETQ. CDR3 length equals 13 residues.

The chain employs TRBV7-6 and TRBJ2-7; TRBD2 aligns across 15 bases. The CDR3 spans 15 residues. Germline V gene lookup returns CDR1 SGHVS and CDR2 FNYEAQ. The V and J ends lost 4 bases and 4 bases, in that order; junction bases with no gene match: 2. Here the CDR3 DNA reads TGTGCCAGCAGCTCGGGACTAGCGGGGGGATACGAGCAGTACTTC. This gives the protein CASSSGLAGGYEQYF.

This chain uses TRBV5-1 with TRBJ2-2; 10 positions match TRBD2. Germline lookup yields CDR1 SGHRS and CDR2 YFSETQ. V lost 2 bases, J lost 0 bases, and 1 base stayed unmatched. The CDR3 is 16 residues long. The CDR3 protein is CASSFGLAANTGELFF. The CDR3 DNA follows: TGCGCCAGCAGCTTCGGACTAGCGGCGAACACCGGGGAGCTGTTTTTT. The full variable domain, with the rest looked up from reference TRBV5-1 and TRBJ2-2, is KAGVTQTPRYLIKTRGQQVTLSCSPISGHRSVSWYQQTPGQGLQFLFEYFSETQRNKGNFPGRFSGRQFSNSRSEMNVSTLELGDSALYLCASSFGLAANTGELFFGEGSRLTVL.

CDR3 in DNA: TGTGCCAGCAGGCCCCGGGACTGGGCGAACACCGGGGAGCTGTTTTTT. Its protein product is CASRPRDWANTGELFF. J is TRBJ2-2 and V is TRBV4-2, with a weak D call TRBD2 (6 bases). CDR3 length equals 16 residues. Germline CDR1 and CDR2: LGHNA and YNFKEQ. V was pared by 6 bases and J by 0 bases, with 14 bases between.

The chain joins TRBV11-2 to TRBJ2-1, with TRBD1 matching over 8 bases. This CDR3 is 15 amino acids long. Trimming cost V 3 bases and J 5 bases; bases outside gene matches: 6. Germline CDR1 reads SGHAT; CDR2 reads FQNNGV. DNA of the CDR3: TGTGCCAGCAGCTTGTCTGACAGGGGACACAATGAGCAGTTCTTC. Translating gives CASSLSDRGHNEQFF.

V and J are TRBV5-1 and TRBJ1-5, with D possibly being TRBD1 (6 bases). Looked up from germline, CDR1 is SGHRS and CDR2 is YFSETQ. The CDR3 spans 14 residues. V dropped 0 bases and J dropped 6 bases, with 10 bases sitting between them. The DNA for the CDR3 is TGCGCCAGCAGCTTGGAGGCAGGGGCTCAGCCCCAGCATTTT. As protein: CASSLEAGAQPQHF. The complete variable domain, with remaining parts taken from reference TRBV5-1 and TRBJ1-5, reads KAGVTQTPRYLIKTRGQQVTLSCSPISGHRSVSWYQQTPGQGLQFLFEYFSETQRNKGNFPGRFSGRQFSNSRSEMNVSTLELGDSALYLCASSLEAGAQPQHFGDGTRLSIL.

This chain uses TRBV19 with TRBJ2-1; D may be TRBD2 (6 bases). There are 15 residues in the CDR3. The germline V gene has CDR1 LNHDA and CDR2 SQIVND (reference sequence). Trimming left V 8 bases short and J 0 bases short, with 14 bases between. The CDR3 loop is CASGGGPDSYNEQFF. The CDR3 DNA reads as TGTGCCAGTGGAGGAGGGCCAGACTCCTACAATGAGCAGTTCTTC.

The rearrangement links TRBV9 to TRBJ2-1; 8 positions agree with TRBD2. Germline V lookup: CDR1 SGDLS, CDR2 YYNGEE. Trimming cost V 3 bases and J 3 bases; bases outside gene matches: 11. CDR3 length: 17 amino acids. The CDR3 DNA is TGTGCCAGCAGCGCAAATCCTAGCGGGCCGTTCTACAATGAGCAGTTCTTC. Amino acid sequence: CASSANPSGPFYNEQFF.

This clone was counted between two and nine times. The J gene is TRBJ1-2, the V gene TRBV7-9; D unresolved. Trimming took 3 bases from V and 8 from J, leaving 13 bases between them. The CDR3 totals 13 residues. The germline CDR1 and CDR2 sequences are SEHNR and FQNEAQ (reference sequence). CDR3 sequence: CASSFGEIWGYTF. CDR3 bases: TGTGCCAGCAGCTTTGGGGAGATCTGGGGCTACACCTTC.

The J gene is TRBJ2-5, the V gene TRBV6-2 or TRBV6-3; D gene uncertain. The CDR3 runs 13 residues. Deletions cut 5 bases from V and 4 bases from J, with 11 bases between. Germline V gives CDR1 MNHEY, CDR2 SVGEGT. For the CDR3, the DNA is TGTGCCAGCAGTCTCGGTCCCGGAGAGACCCAGTACTTC. Its protein product is CASSLGPGETQYF.

The rearrangement links TRBV6-1 to TRBJ1-2; TRBD1 matches at 8 bases. After removal of 4 bases from V and 2 bases from J, the junction contained 9 bases not matched to a gene. The CDR3 spans 16 residues. CDR1 and CDR2 from the germline V gene are MNHNS and SASEGT. CDR3 amino acids: CASSAQPTGANYGYTF. CDR3 DNA sequence: TGTGCCAGCAGTGCCCAACCGACAGGGGCGAACTATGGCTACACCTTC.

This clone has only one observation. The chain joins TRBV24-1 to TRBJ1-2; no firm D call. V was trimmed by 1 base and J by 8 bases, leaving 13 bases between them. Germline CDR1 KGHDR, CDR2 SFDVKD. The CDR3 has 14 amino acids. The CDR3 here is CATSDFWHTEGYTF. CDR3 nucleotide sequence: TGTGCCACCAGTGATTTTTGGCACACGGAGGGCTACACCTTC.

The chain links TRBV28 to TRBJ1-5, with no clear D. Looked up from germline, CDR1 is MDHEN and CDR2 is SYDVKM. With 2 bases removed from V and 2 bases from J, the gap between germline ends came to 16 bases. The CDR3 sequence is 17 residues long. CDR3 sequence reads: CASSLPSWEEGNQPQHF. Here the CDR3 DNA reads TGTGCCAGCAGTTTACCCTCTTGGGAGGAGGGCAATCAGCCCCAGCATTTT. Together with reference TRBV28 and TRBJ1-5, the CDR3 gives the full variable domain: DVKVTQSSRYLVKRTGEKVFLECVQDMDHENMFWYRQDPGLGLRLIYFSYDVKMKEKGDIPEGYSVSREKKERFSLILESASTNQTSMYLCASSLPSWEEGNQPQHFGDGTRLSIL.

V usage is TRBV7-9 and J usage is TRBJ2-1, with D perhaps TRBD2 (6 bases). Germline loops: CDR1 SEHNR, CDR2 FQNEAQ (reference sequence). This CDR3 has 15 amino acids. V was pared by 5 bases and J by 2 bases, with 13 bases between. The DNA of the CDR3 is TGTGCCAGCAGCCATACAGGAGGGGCCTACAATGAGCAGTTCTTC. The encoded protein is CASSHTGGAYNEQFF.

This rearrangement joins TRBV6-5 to TRBJ1-3; 7 bases are shared with TRBD1. Trimming removed 7 bases from V and 8 bases from J; junction bases left unmatched: 5. Germline CDR1 and CDR2: MNHEY and SVGAGI. This CDR3 spans 12 amino acids. The CDR3 nucleotides are TGTGCCAGCATTGGGCAGGGGGACACCATATATTTT. It encodes CASIGQGDTIYF.

This clone appeared a few times. The chain employs TRBV5-5 and TRBJ2-1; D is undetermined. The CDR3 consists of 13 residues. V was trimmed by 4 bases and J by 11 bases, leaving 16 bases between them. CDR1 SGHKS and CDR2 YYEKEE come from the germline V gene (reference sequence). The DNA for the CDR3 is TGTGCCAGCAGCACTAAACTGGGTGGAAAGCAGTTCTTC. Its protein is CASSTKLGGKQFF.

The chain uses TRBV7-2 and TRBJ2-2, with TRBD2 identical over 12 bases. The germline CDR1 and CDR2 sequences are SGHTA and FQGNSA. V lost 3 bases to trimming and J lost 1 base; unmatched junction nucleotides: 3. The CDR3 runs to 17 residues. In DNA, the CDR3 is TGTGCCAGCAGCTTGCCGGGACTAGCGGGGAACACCGGGGAGCTGTTTTTT. It is translated as CASSLPGLAGNTGELFF.

This clone was detected a few times. The genes are TRBV7-8 and TRBJ2-7; unclear D gene. The CDR3 is 12 residues long. Trimming removed 6 bases from V and 3 bases from J, with 9 bases in between. Germline V gene data show CDR1 as SGHVS and CDR2 as FQNEAQ. The CDR3 loop is CASSRLGYEQYF. The CDR3 nucleotides read TGTGCCAGCAGTCGACTCGGCTACGAGCAGTACTTC.

J is TRBJ1-2 and V is TRBV6-5, with 11 bases matching TRBD1. Germline CDR1 is MNHEY and CDR2 is SVGAGI. With 5 bases clipped from V and 4 bases from J, the junction kept 3 bases outside the gene matches. CDR3 length equals 14 residues. The CDR3 here is CASSTGQGAYGYTF. The CDR3 DNA is TGTGCCAGCAGTACCGGACAGGGGGCCTATGGCTACACCTTC.

V gene TRBV28 combines with J gene TRBJ2-5; 9 bases are a match to TRBD2. The CDR3 totals 15 residues. Germline CDR1 reads MDHEN; CDR2 reads SYDVKM. V was clipped by 5 bases and J by 1 base; unmatched bases: 5. In nucleotides, the CDR3 is TGTGCCAGCAGTGGTTCAGCGGGGGGCCAAGAGACCCAGTACTTC. As protein: CASSGSAGGQETQYF.

There are a few counts of this clone. This sequence joins TRBV5-6 and TRBJ1-2, with 7 bases matching TRBD1. J gave up 8 bases and V 2 bases, and 9 bases lay outside the gene matches. CDR3 length: 14 amino acids. Germline assignment: CDR1 SGHDT and CDR2 YYEEEE. CDR3 protein: CASSFGQASWGYTF. The CDR3 DNA reads as TGTGCCAGCAGCTTCGGACAGGCGTCATGGGGCTACACCTTC.

The rearrangement links TRBV5-1 to TRBJ1-2; TRBD1 aligns across 8 bases. CDR3 length: 16 residues. In germline, CDR1 is SGHRS, CDR2 YFSETQ. The V and J ends lost 0 bases and 8 bases, in that order; junction bases with no gene match: 12. CDR3 sequence reads: CASSLEYGTGGGGYTF. The CDR3 coding sequence is TGCGCCAGCAGCTTGGAATATGGGACAGGCGGAGGGGGCTACACCTTC.

This chain uses TRBV6-5 with TRBJ2-2, with TRBD1 matching over 7 bases. The CDR3 totals 15 residues. Germline assignment: CDR1 MNHEY and CDR2 SVGAGI. V shed 3 bases and J 6 bases; nucleotides not matched to a gene: 7. The CDR3: CASSYSTGWAGELFF. CDR3 nucleotides: TGTGCCAGCAGTTATTCGACAGGGTGGGCCGGGGAGCTGTTTTTT.

The J gene is TRBJ2-2, the V gene TRBV5-1; D is uncertain. The CDR3 is made up of 16 amino acids. From germline, CDR1 is SGHRS and CDR2 YFSETQ. V was cut by 4 bases and J by 4 bases, with 17 bases left in between. The CDR3 region has the DNA TGCGCCAGCAGCAAGGCAGGATTTTCGAGCACCGGGGAGCTGTTTTTT. Translating it yields CASSKAGFSSTGELFF.

The chain combines TRBV10-3 with TRBJ1-5, with D perhaps TRBD1 (6 bases). CDR1 and CDR2 from the germline V gene are ENHRY and SYGVKD. V gave up 0 bases and J gave up 3 bases, with 12 bases separating them. This CDR3 spans 16 amino acids. CDR3 amino acids: CAISESLQGHNQPQHF. DNA for the CDR3: TGTGCCATCAGTGAGTCTTTACAGGGCCACAATCAGCCCCAGCATTTT.

V is TRBV2 and J is TRBJ2-3, with D perhaps matching TRBD2 (5 bases). Trimming took 8 bases from V and 6 from J, leaving 15 bases between them. The germline gives CDR1 SNHLY, CDR2 FYNNEI. The CDR3 contains 13 residues. In DNA form, the CDR3 reads TGTGCCAGCCTTGCGGAGATAGCGGATACGCAGTATTTT. It is translated as CASLAEIADTQYF.

The chain couples TRBV30 to TRBJ1-3; D may be TRBD1 (5 bases). V lost 3 bases to trimming and J lost 3 bases, with 18 bases between them. CDR3 size: 16 residues. The germline gives CDR1 GTSNPN, CDR2 SVGIG (reference sequence). The CDR3 here is CAWSAVTAVLGNTIYF. The DNA of the CDR3 is TGTGCCTGGAGCGCAGTGACAGCCGTCCTTGGAAACACCATATATTTT.

The chain employs TRBV9 and TRBJ2-3; D is possibly TRBD2 (5 bases). V lost 3 bases, J lost 4 bases, and 12 bases lay in between. This CDR3 has 14 amino acids. Germline CDR1 SGDLS, CDR2 YYNGEE. The CDR3 DNA follows: TGTGCCAGCAGCGGGCCGCCGGGGTCAGATACGCAGTATTTT. It codes for CASSGPPGSDTQYF.